This entry features one T cell receptor (beta chain) sequence. This sample stems from a study of Ad26.COV2.S vaccination and SARS-CoV-2 variants. The repertoire was sequenced with immunoSEQ multiplex PCR; TCRdb's copy has only in-frame clones and lacks some. In the table there are about 480,000 clones, 70% to 90% of which are singletons. V lost 5 bases to trimming and J lost 1 base; unmatched junction nucleotides: 4. The CDR3 sequence is 15 residues long. Germline V lookup: CDR1 SEHNR, CDR2 FQNEAQ (reference sequence). The treatment is: around 19 received Ad26.COV2.S at low or high dose, single or two shots; roughly 5 received placebo; per-sample allocation not given. Sampling was performed 63 days after the first vaccine or placebo injection. An 18-55-year-old adult in Boston served as donor.

This chain links TRBV7-9 with TRBJ2-3; the match to TRBD2 covers 9 bases. The material was peripheral blood, obtained in a trial of Ad26.COV2.S vaccine versus placebo. The TCR comes from a person aged 18-65 years who received the Ad26.COV2.S COVID-19 vaccine or a placebo. The CDR3 here is CASSQTSGRTDTQYF. The CDR3 DNA sequence: TGTGCCAGCAGCCAGACTAGCGGTCGCACAGATACGCAGTATTTT.